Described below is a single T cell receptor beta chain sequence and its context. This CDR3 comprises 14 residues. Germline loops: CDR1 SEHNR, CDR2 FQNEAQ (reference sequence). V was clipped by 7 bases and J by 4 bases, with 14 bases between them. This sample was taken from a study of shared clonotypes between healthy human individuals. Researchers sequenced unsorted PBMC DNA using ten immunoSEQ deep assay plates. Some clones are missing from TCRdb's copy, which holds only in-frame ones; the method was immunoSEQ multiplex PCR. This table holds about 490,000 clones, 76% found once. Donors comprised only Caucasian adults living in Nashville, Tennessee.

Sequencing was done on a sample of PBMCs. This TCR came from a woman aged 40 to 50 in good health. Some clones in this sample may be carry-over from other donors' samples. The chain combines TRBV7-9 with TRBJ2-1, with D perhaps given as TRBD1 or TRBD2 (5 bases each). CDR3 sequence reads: CASNKEGSYNEQFF. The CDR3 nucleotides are TGTGCCAGCAACAAAGAGGGGTCATACAATGAGCAGTTCTTC.